This TCR beta chain was sequenced during a study of blood T cells in healthy people across ages. Study at large: Every two T cells gave about one barcoded beta molecule via template switching.

This clonotype turned up a few times. The antigen remains undetermined. Primed by a sample-barcoded 5' primer and a J-beta primer mix, a second PCR proceeded for about 6 to 11 cycles. From the 5' RACE reads, TCRdb called clonotypes with MiXCR, one entry per CDR3 protein. This sample has some 900,000 distinct CDR3 sequences, with about 28% found just once. The germline gives CDR1 DFQATT, CDR2 SNEGSKA (reference sequence). This CDR3 region has 17 residues. J gave up 2 bases and V 0 bases, and 9 bases lay outside the gene matches. Each donor supplied roughly 9.1 milliliters of peripheral blood. Study-wide results and limits: Relative to aged donors, long-lived donors carried more naive CD4+ cells and displayed higher diversity. Correlation between TCR beta diversity and naive T cell percentage was strong.

Sequenced sample: blood. V gene TRBV20-1 combines with J gene TRBJ2-1, with 8 bases identical to TRBD1. The source is a woman at least 80 years old in good health. CDR3 bases: TGCAGTGCTAGAGAGGCGACAGGGGAATTTGCCTACAATGAGCAGTTCTTC. Its protein product is CSAREATGEFAYNEQFF.